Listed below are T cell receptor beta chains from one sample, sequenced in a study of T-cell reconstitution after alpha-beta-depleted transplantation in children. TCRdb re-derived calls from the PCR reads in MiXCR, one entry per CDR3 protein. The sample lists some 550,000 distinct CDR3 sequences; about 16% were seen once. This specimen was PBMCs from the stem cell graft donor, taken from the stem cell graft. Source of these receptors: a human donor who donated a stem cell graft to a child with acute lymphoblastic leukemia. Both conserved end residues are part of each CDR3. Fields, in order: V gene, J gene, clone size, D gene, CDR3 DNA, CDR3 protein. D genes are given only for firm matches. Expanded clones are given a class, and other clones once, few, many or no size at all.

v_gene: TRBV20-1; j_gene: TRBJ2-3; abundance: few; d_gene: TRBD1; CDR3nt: TGCAGTGCTAGACCGCCTGCTTGGGACAGGAGCACAGATACGCAGTATTTT; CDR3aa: CSARPPAWDRSTDTQYF
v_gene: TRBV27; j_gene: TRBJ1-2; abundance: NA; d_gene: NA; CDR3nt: TGTGCCAGCAGTTTGACGGGGGGAGACGAGTTTGATGGCTACACCTTC; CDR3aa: CASSLTGGDEFDGYTF
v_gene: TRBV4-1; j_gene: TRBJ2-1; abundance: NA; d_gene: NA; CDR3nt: TGCGCCAGCAGCCAGCGGAGCAGGGGCTCCTACAATGAGCAGTTCTTC; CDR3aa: CASSQRSRGSYNEQFF
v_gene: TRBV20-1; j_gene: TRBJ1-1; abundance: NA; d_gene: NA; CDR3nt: TGCAGTGCTAGGTTGGGCACTGAAGCTTTCTTT; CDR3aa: CSARLGTEAFF
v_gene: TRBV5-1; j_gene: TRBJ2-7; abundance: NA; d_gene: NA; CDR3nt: TGCGCCAGCAGCTTGACAGGGACGCCGGAGCAGTACTTC; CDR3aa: CASSLTGTPEQYF
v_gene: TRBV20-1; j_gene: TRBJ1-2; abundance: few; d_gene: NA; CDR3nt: TGCAGTGCTAGAGATCGGGAGGGATCCGACTATGGCTACACCTTC; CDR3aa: CSARDREGSDYGYTF
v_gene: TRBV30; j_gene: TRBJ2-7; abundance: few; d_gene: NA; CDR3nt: TGTGCCTGGAGTGTATTGGCAGGGGGGTCCTACGAGCAGTACTTC; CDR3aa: CAWSVLAGGSYEQYF
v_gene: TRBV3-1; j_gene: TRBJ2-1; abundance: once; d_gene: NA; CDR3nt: TGTGCCAGCAGCCACTATAGGGGGTATATCGGTGAGCAGTTCTTC; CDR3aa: CASSHYRGYIGEQFF
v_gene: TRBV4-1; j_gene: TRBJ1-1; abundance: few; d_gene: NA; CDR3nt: TGCGCCAGCAGCCAAGATATAAGGGACCCTGAAGCTTTCTTT; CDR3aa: CASSQDIRDPEAFF
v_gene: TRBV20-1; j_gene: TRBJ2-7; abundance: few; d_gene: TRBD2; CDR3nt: TGCAGTGCAATACTAGCGGGAGCGAACTACGAGCAGTACTTC; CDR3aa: CSAILAGANYEQYF
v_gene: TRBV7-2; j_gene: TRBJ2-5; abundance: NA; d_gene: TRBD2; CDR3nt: TGTGCCAGCAGCCCCAGGACTAGCGGGAGGGCCAAGAAGACCCAGTACTTC; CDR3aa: CASSPRTSGRAKKTQYF
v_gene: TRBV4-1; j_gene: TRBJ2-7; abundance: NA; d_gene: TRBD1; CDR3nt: TGCGCCAGCAGCCAAGACCGGCTGGACAGGGGCCCCTCCTACGAGCAGTACTTC; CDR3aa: CASSQDRLDRGPSYEQYF
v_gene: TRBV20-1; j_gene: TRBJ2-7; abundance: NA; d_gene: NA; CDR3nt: TGCAGTACTAGCCCCGCCTACGAGCAGTACTTC; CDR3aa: CSTSPAYEQYF
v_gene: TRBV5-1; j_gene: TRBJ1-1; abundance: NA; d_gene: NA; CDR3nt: TGCGCCAGCAGCCCCTCAAGATCCGAAGCTTTCTTT; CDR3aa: CASSPSRSEAFF
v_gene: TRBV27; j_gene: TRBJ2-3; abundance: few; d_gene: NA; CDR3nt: TGTGCCAGCAGTTTAAACAGGGGCACAGATACGCAGTATTTT; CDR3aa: CASSLNRGTDTQYF
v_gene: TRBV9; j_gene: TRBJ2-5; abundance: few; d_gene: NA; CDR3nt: TGTGCCAGCAGCCCCTGGGGGGATGAGACCCAGTACTTC; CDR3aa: CASSPWGDETQYF
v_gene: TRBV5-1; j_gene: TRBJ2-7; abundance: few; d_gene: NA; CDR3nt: TGCGCCAGCAGCTTGGTGTCAGGTACCTACGAGCAGTACTTC; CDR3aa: CASSLVSGTYEQYF
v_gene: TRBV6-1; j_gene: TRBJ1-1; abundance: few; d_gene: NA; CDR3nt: TGTGCCAGCCCCCGGCAGCGGGGTGTGTTGGGCACTGAAGCTTTCTTT; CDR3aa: CASPRQRGVLGTEAFF
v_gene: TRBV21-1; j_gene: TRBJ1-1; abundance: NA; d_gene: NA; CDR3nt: TGTGCCAGCAGCAACGGTGGGAGTCGGAGGGAGCCAAGTGAAGCTTTCTTT; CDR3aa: CASSNGGSRREPSEAFF
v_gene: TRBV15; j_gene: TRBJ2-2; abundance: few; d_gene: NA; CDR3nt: TGTGCCACCAGCGAGAGCTTCTGGACCCTCCGGACGAACACCGGGGAGCTGTTTTTT; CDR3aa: CATSESFWTLRTNTGELFF
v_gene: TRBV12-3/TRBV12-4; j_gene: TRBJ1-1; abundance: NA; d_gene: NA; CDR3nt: TGTGCCAGCAGGAATCCGGGGCCTACCGAAGCTTTCTTT; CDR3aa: CASRNPGPTEAFF
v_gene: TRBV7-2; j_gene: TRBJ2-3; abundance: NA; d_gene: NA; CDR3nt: TGTGCCAGCAGCTTAGCGTGGCGCAGGGAGGATACGCAGTATTTT; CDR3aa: CASSLAWRREDTQYF
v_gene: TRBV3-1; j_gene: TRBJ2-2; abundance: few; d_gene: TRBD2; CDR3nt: TGTGCCAGCAGCCAAGAGAAGGCGACTAGCGGCTACACCGGGGAGCTGTTTTTT; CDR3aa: CASSQEKATSGYTGELFF
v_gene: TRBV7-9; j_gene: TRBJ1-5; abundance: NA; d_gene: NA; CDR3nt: TGTGCCAGCAGCCTGGTGGGGGGGAAGCCCCAGCATTTT; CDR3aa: CASSLVGGKPQHF
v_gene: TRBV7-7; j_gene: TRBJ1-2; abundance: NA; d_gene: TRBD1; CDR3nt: TGTGCCAGCAGCCCCGGGACAGGGAGCGGCTACACCTTC; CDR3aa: CASSPGTGSGYTF
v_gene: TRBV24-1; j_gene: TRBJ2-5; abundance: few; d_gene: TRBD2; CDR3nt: TGTGCCACCAGTGACGTGACTAGCGGCCAAGAGACCCAGTACTTC; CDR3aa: CATSDVTSGQETQYF
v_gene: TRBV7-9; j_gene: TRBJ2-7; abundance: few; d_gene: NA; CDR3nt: TGTGCCAGCAGCTTATTCGCAGGGAACGAGCAGTACTTC; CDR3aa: CASSLFAGNEQYF
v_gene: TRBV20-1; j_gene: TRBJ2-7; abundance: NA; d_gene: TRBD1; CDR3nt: TGCAGTGCTCGGGACAGGGTCGATACCTACGAGCAGTACTTC; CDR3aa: CSARDRVDTYEQYF
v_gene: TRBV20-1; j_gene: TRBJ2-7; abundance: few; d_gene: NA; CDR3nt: TGCAGTGCTAGGACACTGCACTCCTACGAGCAGTACTTC; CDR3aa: CSARTLHSYEQYF
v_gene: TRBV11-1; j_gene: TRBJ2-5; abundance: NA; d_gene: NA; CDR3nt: TGTCCCAGCGGAGGGTCGAACAGGGAGACCCAGTACTTC; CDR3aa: CPSGGSNRETQYF
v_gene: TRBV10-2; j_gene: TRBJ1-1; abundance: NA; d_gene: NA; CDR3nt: TGCGCCAGCGTCGAACCAAACCAGGGGAAAGCTTTCTTT; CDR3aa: CASVEPNQGKAFF
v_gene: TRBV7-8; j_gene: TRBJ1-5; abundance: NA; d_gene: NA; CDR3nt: TGTGCCAGCAGCCAAGGGGCCGTTCAGCCCCAGCATTTT; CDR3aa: CASSQGAVQPQHF
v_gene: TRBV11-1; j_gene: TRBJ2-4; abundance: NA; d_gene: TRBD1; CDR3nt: TGTGCCAGCAGCCACCCTCGCCTACAGGGGATGGGCAAAAACATTCAGTACTTC; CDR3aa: CASSHPRLQGMGKNIQYF
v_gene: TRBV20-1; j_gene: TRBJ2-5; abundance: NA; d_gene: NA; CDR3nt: TGCAGCAGCCTGGGCTTACTTGGGCGGACCCAGTACTTC; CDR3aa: CSSLGLLGRTQYF
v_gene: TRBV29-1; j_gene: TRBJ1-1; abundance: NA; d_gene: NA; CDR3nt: TGCAGCGTTGAAAGGGAAGAAGCTTTCTTT; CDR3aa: CSVEREEAFF
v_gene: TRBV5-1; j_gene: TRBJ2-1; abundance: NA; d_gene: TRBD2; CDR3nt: TGCGCCAGCAGCTTGCCAGCGGGAGGGGGGGTGATGGATGAGCAGTTCTTC; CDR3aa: CASSLPAGGGVMDEQFF
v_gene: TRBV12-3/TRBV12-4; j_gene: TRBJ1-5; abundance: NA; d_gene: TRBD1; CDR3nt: TGTGCCAGCAGTTCGGGACAGTTAATTAAACAGCCCCAGCATTTT; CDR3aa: CASSSGQLIKQPQHF
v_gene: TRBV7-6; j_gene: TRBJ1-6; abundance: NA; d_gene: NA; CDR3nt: TGTGCCAGCAGCCCCTCGGGCGGCGGGGGCAATAGGAATTCACCCCTCCACTTT; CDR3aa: CASSPSGGGGNRNSPLHF
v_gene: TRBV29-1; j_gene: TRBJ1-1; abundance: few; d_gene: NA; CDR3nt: TGCAGCGTTGAAGATGGGCGGGGACCCATGGGCGCTGAAGCTTTCTTT; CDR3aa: CSVEDGRGPMGAEAFF
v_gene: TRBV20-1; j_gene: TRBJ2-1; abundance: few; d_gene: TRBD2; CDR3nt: TGCAGTGCCCTCCTAACTAGCGGGATTTACAATGAGCAGTTCTTC; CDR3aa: CSALLTSGIYNEQFF
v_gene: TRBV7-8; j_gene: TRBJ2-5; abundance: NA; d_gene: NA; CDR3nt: TGTGCCAGCAGCTTGTCGTGGGGCTACCAAGAGACCCAGTACTTC; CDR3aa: CASSLSWGYQETQYF
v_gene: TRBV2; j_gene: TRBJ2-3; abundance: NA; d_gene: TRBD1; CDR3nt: TGTGCCAGCAGTCTTACAGGGGGCTCCCTAGGCACAGATACGCAGTATTTT; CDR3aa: CASSLTGGSLGTDTQYF
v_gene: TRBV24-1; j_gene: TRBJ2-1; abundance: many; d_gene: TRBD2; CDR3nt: TGTGCCACCAGTGTAGGACTAGGATATGAGCAGTTCTTC; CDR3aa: CATSVGLGYEQFF
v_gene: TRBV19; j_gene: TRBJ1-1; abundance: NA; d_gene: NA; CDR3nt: TGTGCCAGTGTGGCGTTAATGGGGCTGAACACTGAAGCTTTCTTT; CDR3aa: CASVALMGLNTEAFF
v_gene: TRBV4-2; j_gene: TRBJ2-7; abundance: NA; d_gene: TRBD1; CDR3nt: TGTGCCAGCAGCCAAAATCCGCCCCGGGACAGTAACTCCTACGAGCAGTACTTC; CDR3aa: CASSQNPPRDSNSYEQYF
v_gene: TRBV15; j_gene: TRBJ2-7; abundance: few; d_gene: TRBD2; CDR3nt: TGTGCCACCAGCAGCCTAGCGGGAGACTCTTACGAGCAGTACTTC; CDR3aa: CATSSLAGDSYEQYF
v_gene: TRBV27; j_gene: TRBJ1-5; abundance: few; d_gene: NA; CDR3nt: TGTGCCAGCAGGAGATTTATGAGCGGGGGCGGCTGGCAGCCCCAGCATTTT; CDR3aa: CASRRFMSGGGWQPQHF
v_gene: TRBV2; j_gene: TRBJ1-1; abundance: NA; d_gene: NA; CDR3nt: TGTGCCAGCAGTGAAGCGCGGGTGACAGCCCTTGGGAACACTGAAGCTTTCTTT; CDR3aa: CASSEARVTALGNTEAFF
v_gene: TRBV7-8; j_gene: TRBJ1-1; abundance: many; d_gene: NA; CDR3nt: TGTGCCAGCAGCTTGTCTAGGACAGAAGCTTTCTTT; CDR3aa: CASSLSRTEAFF